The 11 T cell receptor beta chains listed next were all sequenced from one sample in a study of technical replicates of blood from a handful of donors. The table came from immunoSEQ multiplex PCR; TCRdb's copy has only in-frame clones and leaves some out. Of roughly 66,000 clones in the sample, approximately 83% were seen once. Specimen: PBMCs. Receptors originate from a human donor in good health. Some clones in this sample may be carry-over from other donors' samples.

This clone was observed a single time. CDR3 DNA sequence: TGTGCCAGCAGCTTAGAAGGGGACAGTAACACTGAAGCTTTCTTT. Its translation: CASSLEGDSNTEAFF. This sequence joins TRBV13 and TRBJ1-1; 7 bases match TRBD1. The junction had 4 bases not matched to a gene; V was cut back by 1 base and J by 2 bases. The CDR3 runs 15 residues. The germline CDR1 and CDR2 sequences are PRHDT and FYEKMQ (reference sequence). Combining the CDR3 with reference TRBV13 and TRBJ1-1 gives the whole variable domain AAGVIQSPRHLIKEKRETATLKCYPIPRHDTVYWYQQGPGQDPQFLISFYEKMQSDKGSIPDRFSAQQFSDYHSELNMSSLELGDSALYFCASSLEGDSNTEAFFGQGTRLTVV.

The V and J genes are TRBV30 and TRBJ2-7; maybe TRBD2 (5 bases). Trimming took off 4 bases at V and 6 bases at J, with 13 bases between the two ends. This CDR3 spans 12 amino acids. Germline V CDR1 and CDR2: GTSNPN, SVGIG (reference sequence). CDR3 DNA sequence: TGTGCCTGGACTTTCCGACGGGGCGAGCAGTACTTC. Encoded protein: CAWTFRRGEQYF.

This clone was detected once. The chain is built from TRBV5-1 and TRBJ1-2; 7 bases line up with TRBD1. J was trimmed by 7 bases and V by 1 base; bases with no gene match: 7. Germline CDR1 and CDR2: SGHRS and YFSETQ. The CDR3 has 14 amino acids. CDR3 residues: CASSLTRAGGGYTF. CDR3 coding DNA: TGCGCCAGCAGCTTGACTCGGGCAGGGGGTGGCTACACCTTC.

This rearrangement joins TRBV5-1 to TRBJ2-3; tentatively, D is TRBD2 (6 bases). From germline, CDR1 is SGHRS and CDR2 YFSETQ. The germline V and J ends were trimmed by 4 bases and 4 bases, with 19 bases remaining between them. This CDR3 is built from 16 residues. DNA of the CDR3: TGCGCCAGCAGCGTACGGCCGGGACTCTTGGCAGATACGCAGTATTTT. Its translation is CASSVRPGLLADTQYF.

For the CDR3, the DNA is TGTGCCAGCTCAAGGGACAGGGACACTGAAGCTTTCTTT. It is translated as CASSRDRDTEAFF. The chain has TRBV18 and TRBJ1-1; 9 bases line up with TRBD1. The V and J ends lost 5 bases and 3 bases, in that order; junction bases with no gene match: 1. The CDR3 is 13 residues long. The germline gives CDR1 KGHSH, CDR2 LQKENI. Combining the CDR3 with reference TRBV18 and TRBJ1-1 gives the whole variable domain NAGVMQNPRHLVRRRGQEARLRCSPMKGHSHVYWYRQLPEEGLKFMVYLQKENIIDESGMPKERFSAEFPKEGPSILRIQQVVRGDSAAYFCASSRDRDTEAFFGQGTRLTVV.

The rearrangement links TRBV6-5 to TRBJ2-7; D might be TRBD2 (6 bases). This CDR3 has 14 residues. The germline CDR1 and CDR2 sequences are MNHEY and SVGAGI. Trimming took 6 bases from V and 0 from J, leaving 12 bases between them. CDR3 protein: CASRGMRDSYEQYF. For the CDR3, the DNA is TGTGCCAGCAGGGGGATGCGGGACTCCTACGAGCAGTACTTC.

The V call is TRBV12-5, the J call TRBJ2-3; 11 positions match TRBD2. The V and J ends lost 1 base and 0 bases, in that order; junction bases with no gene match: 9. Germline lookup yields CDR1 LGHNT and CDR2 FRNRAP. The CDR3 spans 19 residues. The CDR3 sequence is CASGLDSGGGRYSTDTQYF. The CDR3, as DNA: TGTGCTAGTGGTTTGGATAGCGGGGGGGGACGTTATAGCACAGATACGCAGTATTTT.

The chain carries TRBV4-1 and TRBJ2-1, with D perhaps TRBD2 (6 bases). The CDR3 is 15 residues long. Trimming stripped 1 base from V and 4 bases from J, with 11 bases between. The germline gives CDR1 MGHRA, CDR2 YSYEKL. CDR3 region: CASSQASDLYNEQFF. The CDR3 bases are TGCGCCAGCAGCCAAGCTAGCGACTTATACAATGAGCAGTTCTTC.

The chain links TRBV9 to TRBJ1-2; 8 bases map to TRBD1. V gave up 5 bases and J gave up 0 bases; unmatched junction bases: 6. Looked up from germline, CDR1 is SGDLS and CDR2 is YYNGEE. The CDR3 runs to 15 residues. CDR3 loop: CASRHGTGANYGYTF. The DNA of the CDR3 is TGTGCCAGCAGGCATGGGACAGGAGCTAACTATGGCTACACCTTC.

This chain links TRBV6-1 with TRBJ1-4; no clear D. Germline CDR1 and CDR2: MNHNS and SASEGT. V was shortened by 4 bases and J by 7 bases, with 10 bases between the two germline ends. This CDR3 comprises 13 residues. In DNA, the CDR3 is TGTGCCAGCAGTGGTCGGGGAGGTGAAAAACTGTTTTTT. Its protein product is CASSGRGGEKLFF.

The CDR3: CASSSTTENTEAFF. CDR3 nucleotide sequence: TGTGCCAGCAGTTCCACGACAGAGAACACTGAAGCTTTCTTT. The chain is built from TRBV6-5 and TRBJ1-1, with TRBD1 as a possible D gene (5 bases). Germline V gives CDR1 MNHEY, CDR2 SVGAGI. V lost 4 bases and J lost 1, with 10 bases in between. The CDR3 covers 14 residues.